Shown below are 31 T cell receptor beta chains from a single sample sequenced in a study of OX40 agonist ivuxolimab in advanced cancers. Assay used: immunoSEQ multiplex PCR; TCRdb lists only in-frame clones, some missing. This sample has roughly 75,000 clones, with about 93% found just once. The source material was CD4+ or CD8+ T cells sorted from blood, sampled in a trial of the OX40 agonist ivuxolimab. These receptor sequences come from an adult with an advanced solid tumor such as melanoma, head and neck, liver or kidney cancer.

The count of this clone is one. The rearrangement joins TRBV7-8 to TRBJ2-1; TRBD1 agrees at 8 bases. The CDR3 consists of 15 residues. Germline V gene sequence: CDR1 SGHVS, CDR2 FQNEAQ. Losses at the gene ends were 3 bases for V and 6 bases for J; bases not matched to a gene: 7. The DNA of the CDR3 is TGTGCCAGCAGCTTCGGACAGGGAGTAGGCAATGAGCAGTTCTTC. The encoded protein is CASSFGQGVGNEQFF.

CDR3 protein: CASGRHPTGGEGYTF. CDR3 coding DNA: TGTGCCAGCGGCAGACACCCCACAGGGGGGGAAGGCTACACCTTC. The rearrangement links TRBV7-6 to TRBJ1-2; 8 nucleotides agree with TRBD1. The CDR3 is made up of 15 amino acids. Germline assignment: CDR1 SGHVS and CDR2 FNYEAQ. V was clipped by 8 bases and J by 8 bases; unmatched bases: 16.

The rearrangement links TRBV9 to TRBJ2-1, with a weak D call TRBD1 (5 bases). V lost 0 bases, J lost 3 bases, and 7 bases lay in between. Germline V gene data show CDR1 as SGDLS and CDR2 as YYNGEE. This CDR3 is 14 amino acids long. The CDR3 DNA is TGTGCCAGCAGCGTAGAAGGGGACTACAATGAGCAGTTCTTC. This encodes CASSVEGDYNEQFF.

The V call is TRBV27, the J call TRBJ2-2; D might be TRBD1 or TRBD2, each matching 5 bases. V was pared by 5 bases and J by 0 bases, with 13 bases between. This CDR3 has 16 amino acids. Germline CDR1 and CDR2: MNHEY and SMNVEV (reference sequence). DNA of the CDR3: TGTGCCAGCAGTGGATGGGACCTACCGAACACCGGGGAGCTGTTTTTT. Residues: CASSGWDLPNTGELFF.

The chain carries TRBV10-3 and TRBJ1-2; perhaps TRBD1 as D (6 bases). V was trimmed by 7 bases and J by 5 bases, leaving 23 bases between them. Germline V CDR1 and CDR2: ENHRY, SYGVKD. There are 16 residues in the CDR3. CDR3 coding DNA: TGTGCCATCACCGAAGTGGGACACATCACGGAATATGGCTACACCTTC. This codes for CAITEVGHITEYGYTF.

The genes are TRBV9 and TRBJ1-2, with D maybe TRBD1 (6 bases). V shed 0 bases and J shed 5 bases, with 29 bases lying between them. The CDR3 has 20 amino acids. Germline V gives CDR1 SGDLS, CDR2 YYNGEE. The CDR3 coding sequence is TGTGCCAGCAGCGTAGACGGGGAGGTCCACGAATGGGGGGCGCATTATGGCTACACCTTC. Its translation is CASSVDGEVHEWGAHYGYTF.

V is TRBV4-1 and J is TRBJ2-5; TRBD1 matches at 10 bases. V lost 3 bases, J lost 5 bases, and 9 bases stayed unmatched. Germline CDR1 is MGHRA and CDR2 is YSYEKL. CDR3 length equals 16 residues. The CDR3: CASSHQLTGGFETQYF. CDR3 bases: TGCGCCAGCAGCCACCAACTGACAGGGGGCTTCGAGACCCAGTACTTC.

The chain combines TRBV14 with TRBJ2-7; D gene ambiguous. V was cut by 3 bases and J by 3 bases, with 9 bases left in between. Germline lookup yields CDR1 SGHDN and CDR2 FVKESK. The CDR3 is made up of 13 amino acids. The CDR3 region has the DNA TGTGCCAGCAGCCATACAAGTTTCTACGAGCAGTACTTC. Protein sequence: CASSHTSFYEQYF.

This chain links TRBV27 with TRBJ2-2, with D maybe TRBD1 (6 bases). The CDR3 sequence is 18 residues long. Trimming shortened V by 2 bases and J by 1 base, and 17 bases separated the two germline ends. In germline, CDR1 is MNHEY, CDR2 SMNVEV (reference sequence). CDR3 sequence: CASSLTDRIRLNTGELFF. CDR3 nucleotide sequence: TGTGCCAGCAGTTTAACTGACAGGATCCGCCTGAACACCGGGGAGCTGTTTTTT.

The gene calls are TRBV6-1 and TRBJ1-4; D not certain. The ends were cut back, 4 bases at V and 0 bases at J, with 12 bases in the middle. Germline CDR1 MNHNS, CDR2 SASEGT. CDR3 length: 16 residues. The CDR3 DNA reads TGTGCCAGCAGTGGGAGATCAGAGTCAACTAATGAAAAACTGTTTTTT. Translation: CASSGRSESTNEKLFF.

The chain is built from TRBV9 and TRBJ2-1, with 7 positions matching TRBD2. This CDR3 has 17 amino acids. Germline V gene data show CDR1 as SGDLS and CDR2 as YYNGEE. Trimming at V came to 3 bases and at J to 4 bases, leaving 13 bases not matched to a gene. CDR3 DNA: TGTGCCAGCAGCGACCCGCAAAAGGGAGGGGTTTACAATGAGCAGTTCTTC. Translating gives CASSDPQKGGVYNEQFF.

This clone was recorded once. V gene TRBV7-9 combines with J gene TRBJ2-7; tentatively, D is TRBD1 (6 bases). There are 18 residues in the CDR3. V lost 2 bases, J lost 4 bases, and 24 bases lay in between. Germline lookup yields CDR1 SEHNR and CDR2 FQNEAQ (reference sequence). CDR3 residues: CASSLPTDRGLGGYEQYF. The CDR3 DNA reads as TGTGCCAGCAGCTTACCAACAGACCGGGGCCTAGGGGGTTACGAGCAGTACTTC.

The chain has TRBV25-1 and TRBJ2-7; the D is unclear. The CDR3 consists of 13 residues. With 2 bases removed from V and 5 bases from J, the gap between germline ends came to 10 bases. Germline V lookup: CDR1 MGHDK, CDR2 SYGVNS. CDR3 amino acids: CASSEGPRDEQYF. The CDR3 DNA is TGTGCCAGCAGTGAAGGGCCCCGAGACGAGCAGTACTTC.

This chain joins TRBV9 and TRBJ2-5, with D maybe TRBD2 (6 bases). The CDR3 loop spans 16 amino acids. The V end lost 4 bases, the J end lost 2 bases, and 18 bases lay between the germline ends. Germline CDR1 is SGDLS and CDR2 is YYNGEE. As DNA, the CDR3 is TGTGCCAGCAGCCCAATGGGGGGTTGGGAACAAGAGACCCAGTACTTC. As protein: CASSPMGGWEQETQYF.

The chain uses TRBV4-1 and TRBJ2-7, with a possible D match to TRBD1 (6 bases). This CDR3 is built from 13 residues. Germline V gene lookup returns CDR1 MGHRA and CDR2 YSYEKL. V was pared by 3 bases and J by 4 bases, with 10 bases between. CDR3 nucleotides: TGCGCCAGCAGCCACCTGACAGGATACGAGCAGTACTTC. This codes for CASSHLTGYEQYF.

The V gene is TRBV7-6, the J gene TRBJ2-3; possible D gene TRBD2, 7 bases. The CDR3 contains 14 residues. Trimming stripped 3 bases from V and 4 bases from J, with 11 bases between. Germline V lookup: CDR1 SGHVS, CDR2 FNYEAQ. The CDR3 sequence is CASSFRRGPDTQYF. In nucleotides, the CDR3 is TGTGCCAGCAGCTTCAGGCGGGGGCCAGATACGCAGTATTTT.

This clone was seen only once. The rearrangement uses TRBV28 and TRBJ1-2; unclear D gene. Looked up from germline, CDR1 is MDHEN and CDR2 is SYDVKM. This CDR3 comprises 13 residues. Deletions cut 3 bases from V and 8 bases from J, with 13 bases between. In nucleotides, the CDR3 is TGTGCCAGCAGTTTGTCCCTCGGTGACGGCTACACCTTC. Its translation is CASSLSLGDGYTF.

The CDR3 here is CASSMTGASSYEQYF. The CDR3 bases are TGTGCCAGTAGTATGACAGGGGCGAGCTCCTACGAGCAGTACTTC. The gene calls are TRBV19 and TRBJ2-7, with 8 bases fitting TRBD1. The germline CDR1 and CDR2 sequences are LNHDA and SQIVND (reference sequence). The CDR3 is made up of 15 amino acids. J gave up 0 bases and V 3 bases, and 4 bases lay outside the gene matches.

The J gene is TRBJ2-7, the V gene TRBV2; a weak D match, TRBD1 (6 bases). There are 15 residues in the CDR3. Per germline, CDR1 SNHLY and CDR2 FYNNEI. The ends were cut back, 1 base at V and 4 bases at J, with 14 bases in the middle. The CDR3, as DNA: TGTGCCAGCAGTGAAGATGAGGACAGATTTTACGAGCAGTACTTC. Residues: CASSEDEDRFYEQYF.

This clone was recorded once. The CDR3 loop is CASSYSRDRHEQYF. CDR3 sequence (DNA): TGTGCCAGCAGTTACTCCAGGGATCGGCATGAGCAGTACTTC. This sequence joins TRBV6-5 and TRBJ2-7, with a possible D match to TRBD1 (5 bases). The germline V gene has CDR1 MNHEY and CDR2 SVGAGI. Trimming took 0 bases from V and 7 from J, leaving 13 bases between them. CDR3 length: 14 residues.

This clone was recorded once. The chain links TRBV13 to TRBJ2-1; TRBD2 matches 8 bases. This CDR3 is built from 17 residues. The junction had 13 bases not matched to a gene; V was cut back by 0 bases and J by 9 bases. The germline CDR1 and CDR2 sequences are PRHDT and FYEKMQ (reference sequence). CDR3 DNA sequence: TGTGCCAGCAGCTTAGGCCTTATAGAAGCGGGAGACGGTGAGCAGTTCTTC. Amino acids: CASSLGLIEAGDGEQFF.

The genes are TRBV21-1 and TRBJ1-5; TRBD1, the table's D call, lacks a check against the DNA. TRBV21-1 is described as a pseudogene. The CDR3 extends over 13 amino acids. CDR3 in DNA: TGTGCCAGCAGCAAACTCCAGGGTCAGCCCCAGCATTTT. It specifies CASSKLQGQPQHF.

On this clone: The sample has other DNA sequences that encode this CDR3 too. The chain has TRBV11-2 and TRBJ1-1, with D unclear. Trimming removed 3 bases at V and 1 base at J, with 0 bases between. The CDR3 spans 11 residues. Germline lookup yields CDR1 SGHAT and CDR2 FQNNGV. CDR3 protein: CASSLNTEAFF. The CDR3 DNA reads TGTGCCAGCAGCTTGAACACTGAAGCTTTCTTT. The complete variable domain, with remaining parts taken from reference TRBV11-2 and TRBJ1-1, reads EAGVAQSPRYKIIEKRQSVAFWCNPISGHATLYWYQQILGQGPKLLIQFQNNGVVDDSQLPKDRFSAERLKGVDSTLKIQPAKLEDSAVYLCASSLNTEAFFGQGTRLTVV.

The gene calls are TRBV14 and TRBJ2-7; D tentatively fits TRBD1 or TRBD2 (5 bases each). The CDR3 extends over 14 amino acids. The germline V gene has CDR1 SGHDN and CDR2 FVKESK. Trimming shortened V by 2 bases and J by 0 bases, and 8 bases separated the two germline ends. The CDR3 reads CASSQTGTSYEQYF. CDR3 nucleotide sequence: TGTGCCAGCAGCCAAACCGGGACCTCCTACGAGCAGTACTTC. The full variable domain, completed using reference TRBV14 and TRBJ2-7, is EAGVTQFPSHSVIEKGQTVTLRCDPISGHDNLYWYRRVMGKEIKFLLHFVKESKQDESGMPNNRFLAERTGGTYSTLKVQPAELEDSGVYFCASSQTGTSYEQYFGPGTRLTVT.

The chain has TRBV7-9 and TRBJ2-7, with TRBD1 matching over 7 bases. The CDR3 is made up of 16 amino acids. Germline values: CDR1 SEHNR, CDR2 FQNEAQ (reference sequence). The J segment lost 2 bases and the V segment lost 4 bases, leaving 11 bases of the junction unmatched. CDR3 in amino acids: CASSSVGDRVPYEQYF. The CDR3 nucleotides are TGTGCCAGCAGCTCCGTAGGCGACAGGGTTCCCTACGAGCAGTACTTC.

The chain joins TRBV27 to TRBJ2-7, with 9 bases fitting TRBD1. The junction had 11 bases not matched to a gene; V was cut back by 5 bases and J by 9 bases. The V gene's germline CDR1 is MNHEY and CDR2 SMNVEV (reference sequence). There are 14 residues in the CDR3. The CDR3: CASSPGTGLFGQYF. The CDR3 coding sequence is TGTGCCAGCAGTCCCGGGACAGGGTTGTTCGGGCAGTACTTC.

The rearrangement links TRBV4-1 to TRBJ1-1; D unresolved. Trimming removed 1 base at V and 1 base at J, with 7 bases between. CDR3 length: 14 residues. Germline CDR1 and CDR2: MGHRA and YSYEKL. CDR3 DNA sequence: TGCGCCAGCAGCCAAGCCGGATCGAACACTGAAGCTTTCTTT. It is translated as CASSQAGSNTEAFF.

This clone was detected only a few times. J is TRBJ1-5 and V is TRBV4-1; D is unresolved. Deletions cut 3 bases from V and 5 bases from J, with 8 bases between. The CDR3 length is 13 residues. Looked up from germline, CDR1 is MGHRA and CDR2 is YSYEKL. The CDR3 bases are TGCGCCAGCAGCCATTTGCTTGATCAGCCCCAGCATTTT. Translation: CASSHLLDQPQHF.

The chain couples TRBV9 to TRBJ2-3; either TRBD1 or TRBD2 may supply D (5 bases each). This CDR3 has 21 residues. The V and J ends lost 2 bases and 0 bases respectively, with 28 bases between them. Looked up from germline, CDR1 is SGDLS and CDR2 is YYNGEE. DNA of the CDR3: TGTGCCAGCAGCGTCCCTACTGGGACCGACAACCCTTCCCACAGCACAGATACGCAGTATTTT. Residues: CASSVPTGTDNPSHSTDTQYF.

This rearrangement joins TRBV7-2 to TRBJ1-3; tentative D call: TRBD1 (6 bases). Trimming pared 5 bases from V and 0 bases from J, leaving 11 bases between. This CDR3 has 15 amino acids. Germline CDR1 reads SGHTA; CDR2 reads FQGNSA. The DNA of the CDR3 is TGTGCCAGCAGCATCACAGGGAGCTCTGGAAACACCATATATTTT. It specifies CASSITGSSGNTIYF.

The gene calls are TRBV9 and TRBJ1-2; TRBD1 might be the D (6 bases). The germline CDR1 and CDR2 sequences are SGDLS and YYNGEE. The CDR3 covers 14 residues. The V end lost 6 bases, the J end lost 2 bases, and 14 bases lay between the germline ends. The CDR3 sequence is CASNPQGQNYGYTF. The CDR3, as DNA: TGTGCCAGCAACCCACAGGGCCAAAACTATGGCTACACCTTC.